Given below is one TCR beta chain in context. This sample is part of a study of T cell responses to AZD1222 COVID-19 vaccine. Measured with immunoSEQ multiplex PCR; TCRdb has only the in-frame clones, and not every one. This sample has 150,000 to 200,000 clones; around 88% occur once, and the top ten carry 0.85% to 1.1%. The length of the CDR3 is 16 residues. Unmatched junction bases numbered 3, after V lost 3 bases and J lost 0 bases. Germline loops: CDR1 SGHRS, CDR2 YFSETQ. The J gene is TRBJ2-3, the V gene TRBV5-1; 11 bases align to TRBD2. The TCR originated in an adult who received the AZD1222 COVID-19 vaccine. This specimen was peripheral blood, taken 28 days after the second AZD1222 dose. The CDR3 DNA reads as TGCGCCAGCAGCTACAGGACTAGCGGGAGCACAGATACGCAGTATTTT. This codes for CASSYRTSGSTDTQYF.